The sequence of this T cell receptor beta chain was determined in a study of shared clonotypes between healthy human individuals. General study results and limits: Generally, naive subsets came out with larger estimated richness than memory subsets. Clonotypes shared by all four sorted-subset donors had higher generation probabilities than non-shared clonotypes.

Points on this clone: What it binds is not known.

Method: immunoSEQ multiplex PCR; TCRdb's copy keeps in-frame clones and lacks some. Of 1,400,000 or so clones in the sample, about 98.5% were seen once. Trimming removed 5 bases from V and 6 bases from J, with 17 bases in between. Germline lookup yields CDR1 SGHVS and CDR2 FQNEAQ. The CDR3 is 15 residues long. What was sequenced was naive CD4+ T cells sorted from blood. Subset here: CD45RA+ positively selected. The clonotype was recovered from a man aged 25 to 40 in good health. This chain connects TRBV7-8 to TRBJ2-1; D may be TRBD1 (5 bases). The CDR3 loop is CASSHRPGIGNEQFF. Here the CDR3 DNA reads TGTGCCAGCAGCCATAGACCAGGGATAGGCAATGAGCAGTTCTTC.